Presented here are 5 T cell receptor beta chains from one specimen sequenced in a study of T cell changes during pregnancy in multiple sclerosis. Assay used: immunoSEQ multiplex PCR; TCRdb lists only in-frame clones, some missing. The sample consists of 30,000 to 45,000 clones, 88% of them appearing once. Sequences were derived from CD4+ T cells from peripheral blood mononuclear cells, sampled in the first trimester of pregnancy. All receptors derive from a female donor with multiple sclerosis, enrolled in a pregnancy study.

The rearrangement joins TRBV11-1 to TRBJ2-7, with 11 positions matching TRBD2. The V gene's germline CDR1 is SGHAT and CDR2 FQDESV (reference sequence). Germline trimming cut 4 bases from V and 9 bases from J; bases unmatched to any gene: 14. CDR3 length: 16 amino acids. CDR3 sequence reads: CASSSTSTSGIDLQYF. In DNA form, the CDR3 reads TGTGCCAGCAGCTCAACCTCGACTAGCGGGATAGATCTGCAGTACTTC.

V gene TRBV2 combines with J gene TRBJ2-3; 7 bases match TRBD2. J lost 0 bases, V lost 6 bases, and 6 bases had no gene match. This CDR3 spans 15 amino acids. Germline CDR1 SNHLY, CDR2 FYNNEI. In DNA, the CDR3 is TGTGCCAGCAGCGACGGGGGGACTAGCACAGATACGCAGTATTTT. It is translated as CASSDGGTSTDTQYF.

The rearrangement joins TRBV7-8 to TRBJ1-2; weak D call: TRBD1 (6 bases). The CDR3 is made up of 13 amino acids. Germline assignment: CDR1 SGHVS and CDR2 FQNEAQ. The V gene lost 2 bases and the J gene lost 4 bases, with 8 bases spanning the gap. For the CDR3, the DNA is TGTGCCAGCAGCTTAACAGGGAGCTATGGCTACACCTTC. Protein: CASSLTGSYGYTF.

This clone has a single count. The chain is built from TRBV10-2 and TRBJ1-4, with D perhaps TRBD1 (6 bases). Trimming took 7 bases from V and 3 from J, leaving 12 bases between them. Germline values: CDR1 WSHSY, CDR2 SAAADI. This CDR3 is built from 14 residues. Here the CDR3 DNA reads TGCGCCAGCAATACCAGGGGACCTAATGAAAAACTGTTTTTT. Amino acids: CASNTRGPNEKLFF.

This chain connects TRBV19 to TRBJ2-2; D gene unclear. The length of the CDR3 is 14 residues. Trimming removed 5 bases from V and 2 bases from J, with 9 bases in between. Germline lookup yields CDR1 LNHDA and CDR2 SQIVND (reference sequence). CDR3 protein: CASSQSRNTGELFF. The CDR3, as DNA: TGTGCCAGTAGTCAATCCAGAAACACCGGGGAGCTGTTTTTT.